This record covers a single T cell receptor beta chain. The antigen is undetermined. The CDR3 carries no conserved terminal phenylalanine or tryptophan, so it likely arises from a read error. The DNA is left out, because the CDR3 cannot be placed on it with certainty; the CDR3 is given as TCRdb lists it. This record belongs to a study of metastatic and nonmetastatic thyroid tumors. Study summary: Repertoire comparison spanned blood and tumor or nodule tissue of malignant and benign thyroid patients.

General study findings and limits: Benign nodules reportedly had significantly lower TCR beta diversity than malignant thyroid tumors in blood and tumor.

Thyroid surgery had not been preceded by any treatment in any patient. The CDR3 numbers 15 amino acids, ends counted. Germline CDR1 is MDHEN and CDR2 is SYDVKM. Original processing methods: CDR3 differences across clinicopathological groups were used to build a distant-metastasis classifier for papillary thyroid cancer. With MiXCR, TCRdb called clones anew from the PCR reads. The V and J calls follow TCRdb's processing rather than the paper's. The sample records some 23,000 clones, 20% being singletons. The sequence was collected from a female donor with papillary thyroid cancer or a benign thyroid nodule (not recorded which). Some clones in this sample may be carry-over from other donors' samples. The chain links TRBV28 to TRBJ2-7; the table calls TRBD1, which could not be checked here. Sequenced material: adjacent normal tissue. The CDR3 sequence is CASSIPGQGRYEQNN.